The clone carrying this T cell receptor (beta chain) was observed at least ten times. TCR beta CDR3 sequences were amplified from RNA transcripts. HTBI primers were used for first-round RT-PCR of the TCR CDR3. TCRdb itself ran the multiplex PCR reads through MiXCR, one entry per CDR3 protein. Among 500,000 to 750,000 distinct CDR3 sequences, roughly 46% were seen once, and the ten largest hold around 7.7%. The CDR3 sequence is 15 residues long. V dropped 6 bases and J dropped 8 bases, with 17 bases sitting between them. Not enrolled were patients with uncontrolled infection, other autoimmune disease, pregnancy or lactation. The sample belongs to a study of T cells in Graves' hyperthyroidism and ophthalmopathy.

The rearrangement uses TRBV12-3 or TRBV12-4 and TRBJ1-6; no clear D gene. Sequencing input: peripheral blood or thyroid tissue (not recorded which). The receptor was derived from a woman between 18 and 30 years old with Graves' hyperthyroidism. CDR3 sequence reads: CASRSIRAEHSPLHF. In nucleotides, the CDR3 is TGTGCCAGCAGGTCCATCCGGGCGGAACATTCACCCCTCCACTTT.